Given below is one T cell receptor (beta chain) in context. Its antigen is still unknown. PBMCs, at least 6 million per sample, were isolated. The data derive from a study of blood T cells in healthy people across ages. Study outcomes and limitations: For the donors, CMV status was unknown and possibly confounded expanded clonotype changes.

The second PCR ran about 6 to 11 cycles with a sample-barcoded 5' primer and J-beta primers. TCRdb re-derived calls from the 5' RACE reads in MiXCR, one entry per CDR3 protein. Of about 1,400,000 distinct CDR3 sequences in the sample, approximately 59% were seen once. V gave up 2 bases and J gave up 0 bases, with 9 bases separating them. The CDR3 has 15 residues. Looked up from germline, CDR1 is MRHNA and CDR2 is SNTAGT. This chain joins TRBV6-4 and TRBJ2-3, with D unclear. Sequenced material: blood. This clonotype was sampled from a man aged 18 to 35 in good health. The CDR3 loop is CASSDLQDSTDTQYF. In DNA form, the CDR3 reads TGTGCCAGCAGTGACCTTCAGGATAGCACAGATACGCAGTATTTT.